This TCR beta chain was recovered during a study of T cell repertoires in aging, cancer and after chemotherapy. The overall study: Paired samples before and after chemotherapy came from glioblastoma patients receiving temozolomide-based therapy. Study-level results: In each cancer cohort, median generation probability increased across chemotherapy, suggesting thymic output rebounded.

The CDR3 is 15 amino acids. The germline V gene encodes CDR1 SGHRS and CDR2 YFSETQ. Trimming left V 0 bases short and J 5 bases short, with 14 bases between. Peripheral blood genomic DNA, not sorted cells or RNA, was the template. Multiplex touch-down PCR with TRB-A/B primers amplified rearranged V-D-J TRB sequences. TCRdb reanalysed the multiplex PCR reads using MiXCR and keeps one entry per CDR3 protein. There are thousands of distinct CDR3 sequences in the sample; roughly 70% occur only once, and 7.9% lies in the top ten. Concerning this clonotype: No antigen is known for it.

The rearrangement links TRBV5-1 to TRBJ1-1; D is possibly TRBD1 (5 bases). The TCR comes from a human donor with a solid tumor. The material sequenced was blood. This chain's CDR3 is CASSLASGARTEAFF. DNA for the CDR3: TGCGCCAGCAGCTTGGCCTCCGGGGCGAGGACTGAAGCTTTCTTT.